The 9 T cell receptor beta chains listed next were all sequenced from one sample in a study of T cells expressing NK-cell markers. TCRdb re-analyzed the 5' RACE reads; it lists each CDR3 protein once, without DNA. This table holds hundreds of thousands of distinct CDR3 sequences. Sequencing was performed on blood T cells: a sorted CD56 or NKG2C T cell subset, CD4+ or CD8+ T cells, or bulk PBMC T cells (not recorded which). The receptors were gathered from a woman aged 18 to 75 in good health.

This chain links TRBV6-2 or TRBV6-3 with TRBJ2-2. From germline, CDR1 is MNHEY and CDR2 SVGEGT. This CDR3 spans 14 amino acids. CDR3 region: CASSYSRNTGELFF.

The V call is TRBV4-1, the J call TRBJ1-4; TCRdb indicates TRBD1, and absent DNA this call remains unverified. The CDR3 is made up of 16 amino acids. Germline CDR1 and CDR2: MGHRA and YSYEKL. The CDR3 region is CASSQDGQGVREKLFF.

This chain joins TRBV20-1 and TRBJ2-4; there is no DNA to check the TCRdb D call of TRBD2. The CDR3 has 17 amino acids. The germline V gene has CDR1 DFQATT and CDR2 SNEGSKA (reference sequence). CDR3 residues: CSANTAGGVLAKNIQYF.

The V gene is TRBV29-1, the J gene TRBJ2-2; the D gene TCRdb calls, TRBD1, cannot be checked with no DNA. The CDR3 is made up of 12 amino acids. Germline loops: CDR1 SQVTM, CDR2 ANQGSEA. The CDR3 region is CSAKTGAGELFF.

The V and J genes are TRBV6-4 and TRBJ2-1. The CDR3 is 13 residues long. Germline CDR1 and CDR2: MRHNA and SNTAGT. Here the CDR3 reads CASSDRTVGEQFF.

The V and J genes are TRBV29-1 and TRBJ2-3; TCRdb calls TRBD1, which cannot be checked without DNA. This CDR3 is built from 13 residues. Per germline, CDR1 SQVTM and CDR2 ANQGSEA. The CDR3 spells CSVDAGGTDTQYF.

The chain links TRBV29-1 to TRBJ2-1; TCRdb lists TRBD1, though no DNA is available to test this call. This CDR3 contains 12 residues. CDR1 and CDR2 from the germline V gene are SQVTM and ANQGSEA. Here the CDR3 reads CSAGQGVVEQFF.

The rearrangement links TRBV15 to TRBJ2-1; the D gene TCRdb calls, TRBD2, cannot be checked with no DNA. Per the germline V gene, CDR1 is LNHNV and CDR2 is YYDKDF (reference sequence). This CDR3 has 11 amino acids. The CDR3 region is CATSRGGPQYF.

CDR3 sequence reads: CASSLRVQNLRAFF. This chain uses TRBV12-3 or TRBV12-4 with TRBJ1-1. CDR3 length: 14 amino acids.